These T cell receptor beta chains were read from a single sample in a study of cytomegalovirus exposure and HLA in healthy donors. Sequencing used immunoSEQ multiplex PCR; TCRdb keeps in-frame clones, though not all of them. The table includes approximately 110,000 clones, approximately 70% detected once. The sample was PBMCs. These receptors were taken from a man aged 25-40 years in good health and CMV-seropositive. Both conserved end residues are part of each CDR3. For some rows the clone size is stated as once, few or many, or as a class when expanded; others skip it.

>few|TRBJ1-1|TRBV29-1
CSVETRRDTEAFF
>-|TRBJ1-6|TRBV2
CASSANRVVHNSPLHF
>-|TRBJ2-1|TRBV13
CASSLGRGSFGNEQFF
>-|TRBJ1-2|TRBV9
CASSETMGTGTNYGYTF
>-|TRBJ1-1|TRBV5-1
CASSSDRVPEAFF
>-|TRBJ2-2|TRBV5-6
CASSLIGELFF
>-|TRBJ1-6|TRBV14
CASSQQVGSPLHF
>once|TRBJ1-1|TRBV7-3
CASSLMGQRLLNTEAFF
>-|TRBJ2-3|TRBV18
CASSPGLMDTQYF
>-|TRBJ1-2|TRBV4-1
CASSQDGGDGYGYTF
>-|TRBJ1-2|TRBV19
CASIDRGGRHGYTF
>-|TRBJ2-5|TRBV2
CASGRFRGEQETQYF
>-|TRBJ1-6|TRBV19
CASSIGSTPSSPLHF
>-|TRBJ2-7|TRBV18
CASSPSYVAGGDPYEQYF
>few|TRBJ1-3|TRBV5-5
CASSLQGGNTIYF
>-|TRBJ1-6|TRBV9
CASSVGTGTENSPLHF
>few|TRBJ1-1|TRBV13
CASSRWGEGPEAFF
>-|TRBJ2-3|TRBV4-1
CASSLSSGASPDTQYF
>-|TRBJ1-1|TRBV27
CASSLSGLNTEAFF
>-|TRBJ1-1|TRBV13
CASSPPDRGTEAFF
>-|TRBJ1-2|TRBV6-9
CASTTDSTNYGYTF
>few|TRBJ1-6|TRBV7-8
CASSRGQGSNSPLHF
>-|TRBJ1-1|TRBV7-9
CASSPVPGTEAFF
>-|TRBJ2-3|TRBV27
CASRGRSDTQYF
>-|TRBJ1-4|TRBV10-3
CAIRSSVENEKLFF
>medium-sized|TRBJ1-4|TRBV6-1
CASSPLGGTNEKLFF
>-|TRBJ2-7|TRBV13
CASSANAYEQYF
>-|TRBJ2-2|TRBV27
CASSSGGFFGELFF
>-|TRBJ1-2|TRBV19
CASSLTGGSDETGGYTF
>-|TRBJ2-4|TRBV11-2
CASSPRTEGLAKNIQYF
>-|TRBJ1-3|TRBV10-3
CATQMTGSGNTIYF
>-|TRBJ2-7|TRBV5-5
CASSPIPTSGVNPYEQYF
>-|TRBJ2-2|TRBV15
CATSRDTANTGELFF
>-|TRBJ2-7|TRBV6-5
CASMRGHEQYF
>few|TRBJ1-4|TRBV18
CASSPGSATNEKLFF
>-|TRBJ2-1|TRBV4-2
CASSHRGGLENEQFF
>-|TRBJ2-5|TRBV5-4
CASSLTGVQETQYF
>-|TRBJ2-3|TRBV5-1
CASMEGDSTDTQYF
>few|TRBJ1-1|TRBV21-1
CASRTPQQGAGTEAFF
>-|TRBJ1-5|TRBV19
CASSALPSGGWQPQHF
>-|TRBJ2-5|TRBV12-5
CASGQVHLTQETQYF
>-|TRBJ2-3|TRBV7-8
CASSLATSGTPGIGTDTQYF
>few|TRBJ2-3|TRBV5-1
CASSLVGGSTDTQYF
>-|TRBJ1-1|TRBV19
CASSIGRAGLLMNTEAFF
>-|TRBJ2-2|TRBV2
CASRMGQVAGELFF
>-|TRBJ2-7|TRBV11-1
CASSLNRGPAYEQYF
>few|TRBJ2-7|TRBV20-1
CSANLRYEQYF
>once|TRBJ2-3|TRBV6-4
CASINRDREADTQYF
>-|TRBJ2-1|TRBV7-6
CASSSIAGETYNEQFF
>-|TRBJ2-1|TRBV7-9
CASRMGLAGGQLFYNEQFF
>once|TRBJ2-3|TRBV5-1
CASSAGYGADTQYF
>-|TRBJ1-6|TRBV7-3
CASSLGPPSTLHF
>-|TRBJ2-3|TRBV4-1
CASSQAPSTDTQYF
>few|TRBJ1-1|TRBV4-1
CASRDRGHGTEAFF
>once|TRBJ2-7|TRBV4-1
CASSQRVAGGPKPYEQYF
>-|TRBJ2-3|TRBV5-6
CASSLADTQYF
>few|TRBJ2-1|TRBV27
CASIGQSYNEQFF
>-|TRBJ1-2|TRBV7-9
CASSFGSSNYGYTF
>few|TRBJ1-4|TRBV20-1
CSAQNEKLFF